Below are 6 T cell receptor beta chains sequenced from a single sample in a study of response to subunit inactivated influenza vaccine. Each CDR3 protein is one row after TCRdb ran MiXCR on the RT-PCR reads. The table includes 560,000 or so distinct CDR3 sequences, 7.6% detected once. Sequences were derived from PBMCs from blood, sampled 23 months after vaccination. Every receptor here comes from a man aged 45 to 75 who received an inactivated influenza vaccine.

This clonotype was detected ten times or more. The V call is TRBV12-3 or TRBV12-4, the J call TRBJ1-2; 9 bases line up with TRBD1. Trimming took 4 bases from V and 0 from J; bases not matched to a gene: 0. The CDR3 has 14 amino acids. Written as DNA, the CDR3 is TGTGCCAGCAGTTGGACAGGGGCTAACTATGGCTACACCTTC. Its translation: CASSWTGANYGYTF.

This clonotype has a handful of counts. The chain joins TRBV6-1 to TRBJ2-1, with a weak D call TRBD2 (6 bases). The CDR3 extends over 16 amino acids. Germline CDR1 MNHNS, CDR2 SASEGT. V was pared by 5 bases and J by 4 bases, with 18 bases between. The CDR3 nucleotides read TGTGCCAGCAGTCTCCATTTGAGCGGGTGGTACAATGAGCAGTTCTTC. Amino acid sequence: CASSLHLSGWYNEQFF.

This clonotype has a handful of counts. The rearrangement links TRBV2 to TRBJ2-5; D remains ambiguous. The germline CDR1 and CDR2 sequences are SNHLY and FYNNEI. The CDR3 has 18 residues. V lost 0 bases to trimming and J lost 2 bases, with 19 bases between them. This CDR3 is CASSEALQLSPAQETQYF. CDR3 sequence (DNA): TGTGCCAGCAGTGAAGCGCTTCAGCTTTCCCCAGCACAAGAGACCCAGTACTTC. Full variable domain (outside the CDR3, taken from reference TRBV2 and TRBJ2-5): EPEVTQTPSHQVTQMGQEVILRCVPISNHLYFYWYRQILGQKVEFLVSFYNNEISEKSEIFDDQFSVERPDGSNFTLKIRSTKLEDSAMYFCASSEALQLSPAQETQYFGPGTRLLVL.

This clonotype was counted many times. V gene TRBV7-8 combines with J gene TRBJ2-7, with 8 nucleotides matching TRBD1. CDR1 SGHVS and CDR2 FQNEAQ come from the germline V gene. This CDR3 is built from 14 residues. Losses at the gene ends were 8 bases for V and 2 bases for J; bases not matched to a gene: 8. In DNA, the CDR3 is TGTGCCAGCCGTGAAGGGACAGGAACCTACGAGCAGTACTTC. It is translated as CASREGTGTYEQYF.

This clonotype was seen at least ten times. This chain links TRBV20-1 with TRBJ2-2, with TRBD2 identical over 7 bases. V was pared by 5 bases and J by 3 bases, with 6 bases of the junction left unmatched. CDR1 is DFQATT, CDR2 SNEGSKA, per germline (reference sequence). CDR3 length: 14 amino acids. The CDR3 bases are TGCAGTGCTCTGTTGCGGGAGTACACCGGGGAGCTGTTTTTT. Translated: CSALLREYTGELFF.

The CDR3: CASTDRNSPLHF. In nucleotides, the CDR3 is TGTGCCAGCACCGATCGCAATTCACCCCTCCACTTT. The chain links TRBV6-2 or TRBV6-3 to TRBJ1-6; no clear D. The CDR3 is 12 amino acids. Trimming shortened V by 7 bases and J by 7 bases, and 8 bases separated the two germline ends. Germline loops: CDR1 MNHEY, CDR2 SVGEGT.